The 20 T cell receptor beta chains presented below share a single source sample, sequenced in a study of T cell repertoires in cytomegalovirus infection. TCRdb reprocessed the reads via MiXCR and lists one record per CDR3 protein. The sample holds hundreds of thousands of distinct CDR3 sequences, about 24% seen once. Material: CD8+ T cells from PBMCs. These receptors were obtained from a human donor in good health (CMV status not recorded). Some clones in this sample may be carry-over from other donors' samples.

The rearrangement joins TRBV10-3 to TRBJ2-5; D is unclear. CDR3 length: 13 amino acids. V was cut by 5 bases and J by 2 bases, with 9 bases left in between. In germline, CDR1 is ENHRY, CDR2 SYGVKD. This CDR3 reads CAISSVRQETQYF. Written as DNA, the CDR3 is TGTGCCATCAGTTCAGTGAGGCAAGAGACCCAGTACTTC.

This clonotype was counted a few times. CDR3 sequence reads: CASSHIPTAGGYTF. In DNA, the CDR3 is TGTGCCAGCAGCCATATACCCACGGCAGGAGGCTACACCTTC. This chain joins TRBV7-2 and TRBJ1-2; D uncertain. Germline V CDR1 and CDR2: SGHTA, FQGNSA. Trimming left V 5 bases short and J 8 bases short, with 18 bases between. The length of the CDR3 is 14 residues.

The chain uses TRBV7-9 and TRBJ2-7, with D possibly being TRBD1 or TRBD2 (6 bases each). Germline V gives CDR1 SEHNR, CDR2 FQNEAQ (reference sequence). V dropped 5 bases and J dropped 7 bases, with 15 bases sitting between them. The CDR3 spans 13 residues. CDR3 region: CASSPGAGREQYV. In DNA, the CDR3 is TGTGCCAGCAGCCCGGGGGCTGGGAGGGAGCAGTACGTC.

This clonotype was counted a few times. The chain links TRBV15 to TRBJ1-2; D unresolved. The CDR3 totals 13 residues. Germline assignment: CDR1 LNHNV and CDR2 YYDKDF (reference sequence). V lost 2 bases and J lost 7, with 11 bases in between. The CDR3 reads CATSRSGGPGYTF. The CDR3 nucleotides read TGTGCCACCAGCAGATCGGGAGGACCTGGCTACACCTTC.

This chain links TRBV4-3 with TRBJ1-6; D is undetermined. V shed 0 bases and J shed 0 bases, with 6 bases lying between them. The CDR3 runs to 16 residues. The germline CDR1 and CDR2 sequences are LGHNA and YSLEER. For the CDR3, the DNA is TGCGCCAGCAGCCAAGAGGCGAGCTCCTATAATTCACCCCTCCACTTT. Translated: CASSQEASSYNSPLHF.

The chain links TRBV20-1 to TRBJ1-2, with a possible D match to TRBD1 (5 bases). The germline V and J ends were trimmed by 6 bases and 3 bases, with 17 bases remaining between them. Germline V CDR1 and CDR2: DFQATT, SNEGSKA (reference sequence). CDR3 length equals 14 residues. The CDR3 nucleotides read TGCAGTGCCACGCCGTTAGGGACCGACTATGGCTACACCTTC. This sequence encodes CSATPLGTDYGYTF.

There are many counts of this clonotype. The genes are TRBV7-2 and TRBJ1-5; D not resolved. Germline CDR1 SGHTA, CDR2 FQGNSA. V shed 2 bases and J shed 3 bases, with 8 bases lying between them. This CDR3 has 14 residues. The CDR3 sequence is CASSLNGINQPQHF. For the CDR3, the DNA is TGTGCCAGCAGCTTAAACGGTATCAATCAGCCCCAGCATTTT.

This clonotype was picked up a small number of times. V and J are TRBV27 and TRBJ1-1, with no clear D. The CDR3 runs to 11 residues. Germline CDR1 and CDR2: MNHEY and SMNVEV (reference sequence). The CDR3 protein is CAAVRNTEAFF. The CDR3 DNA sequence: TGTGCAGCGGTTCGGAACACTGAAGCTTTCTTT.

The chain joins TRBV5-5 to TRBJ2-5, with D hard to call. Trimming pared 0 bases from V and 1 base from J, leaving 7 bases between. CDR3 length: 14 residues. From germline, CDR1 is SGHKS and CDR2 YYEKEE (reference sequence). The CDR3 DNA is TGTGCCAGCAGCTTGGGATCGATCCAAGAGACCCAGTACTTC. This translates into CASSLGSIQETQYF.

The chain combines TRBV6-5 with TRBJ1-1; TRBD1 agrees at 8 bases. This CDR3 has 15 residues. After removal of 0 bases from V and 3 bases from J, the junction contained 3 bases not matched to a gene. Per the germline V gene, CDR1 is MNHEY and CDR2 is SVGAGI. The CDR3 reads CASSYSQGGDTEAFF. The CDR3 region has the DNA TGTGCCAGCAGTTACTCACAGGGGGGGGACACTGAAGCTTTCTTT.

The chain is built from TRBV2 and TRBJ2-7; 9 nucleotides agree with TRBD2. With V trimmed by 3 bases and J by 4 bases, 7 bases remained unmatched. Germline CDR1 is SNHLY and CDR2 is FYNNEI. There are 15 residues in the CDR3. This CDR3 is CASSDGGGGAYEQYF. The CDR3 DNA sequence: TGTGCCAGCAGTGATGGTGGCGGGGGGGCGTACGAGCAGTACTTC.

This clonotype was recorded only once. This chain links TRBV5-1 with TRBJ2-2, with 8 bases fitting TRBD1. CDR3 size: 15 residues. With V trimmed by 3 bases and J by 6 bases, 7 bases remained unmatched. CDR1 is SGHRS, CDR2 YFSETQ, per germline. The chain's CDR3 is CASSWAGGASGELFF. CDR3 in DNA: TGCGCCAGCAGCTGGGCAGGGGGCGCTTCCGGGGAGCTGTTTTTT.

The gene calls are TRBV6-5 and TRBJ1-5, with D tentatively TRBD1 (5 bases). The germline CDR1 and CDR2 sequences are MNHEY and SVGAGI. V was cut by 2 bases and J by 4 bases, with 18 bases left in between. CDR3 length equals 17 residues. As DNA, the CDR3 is TGTGCCAGCAGTTACACCTCGGGCAGGGACGGTAATCAGCCCCAGCATTTT. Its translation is CASSYTSGRDGNQPQHF.

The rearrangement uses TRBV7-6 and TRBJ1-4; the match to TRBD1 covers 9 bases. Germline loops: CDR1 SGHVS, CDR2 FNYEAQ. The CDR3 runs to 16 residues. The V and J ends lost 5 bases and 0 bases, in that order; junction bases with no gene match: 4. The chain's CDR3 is CASSPRQGATNEKLFF. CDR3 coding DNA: TGTGCCAGCAGCCCCAGACAGGGGGCAACTAATGAAAAACTGTTTTTT.

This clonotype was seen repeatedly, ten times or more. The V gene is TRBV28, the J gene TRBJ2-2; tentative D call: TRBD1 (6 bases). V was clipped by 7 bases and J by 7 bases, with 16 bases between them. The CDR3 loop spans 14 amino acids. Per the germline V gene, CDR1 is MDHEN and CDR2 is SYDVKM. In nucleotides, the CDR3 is TGTGCCAGCAACCCGGACAGTTCAATCGGGGAGCTGTTTTTT. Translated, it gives CASNPDSSIGELFF.

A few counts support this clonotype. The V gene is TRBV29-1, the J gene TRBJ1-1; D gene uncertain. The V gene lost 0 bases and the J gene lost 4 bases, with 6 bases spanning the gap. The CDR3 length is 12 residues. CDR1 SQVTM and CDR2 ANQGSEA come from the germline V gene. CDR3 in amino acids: CSVEEGSTEAFF. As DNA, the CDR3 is TGCAGCGTTGAAGAGGGATCCACTGAAGCTTTCTTT.

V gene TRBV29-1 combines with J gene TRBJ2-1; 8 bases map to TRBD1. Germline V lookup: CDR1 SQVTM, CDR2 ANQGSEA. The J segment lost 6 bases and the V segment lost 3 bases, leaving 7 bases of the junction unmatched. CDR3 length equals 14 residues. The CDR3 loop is CSVDQGQGANEQFF. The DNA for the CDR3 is TGCAGCGTTGATCAGGGGCAGGGGGCCAATGAGCAGTTCTTC.

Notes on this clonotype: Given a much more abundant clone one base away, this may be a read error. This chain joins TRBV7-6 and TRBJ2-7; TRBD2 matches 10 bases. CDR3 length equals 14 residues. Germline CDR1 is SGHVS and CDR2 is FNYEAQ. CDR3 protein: CVSSGGDTTYEQYV. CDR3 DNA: TGTGTCAGCAGCGGGGGGGACACCACCTACGAGCAGTACGTC.

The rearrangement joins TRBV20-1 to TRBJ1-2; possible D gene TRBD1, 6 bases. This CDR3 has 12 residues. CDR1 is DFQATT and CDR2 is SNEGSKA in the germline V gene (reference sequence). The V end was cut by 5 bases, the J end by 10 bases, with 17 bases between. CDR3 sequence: CSAPLGGTPYTF. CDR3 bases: TGCAGTGCTCCGCTGGGAGGGACACCCTACACCTTC.

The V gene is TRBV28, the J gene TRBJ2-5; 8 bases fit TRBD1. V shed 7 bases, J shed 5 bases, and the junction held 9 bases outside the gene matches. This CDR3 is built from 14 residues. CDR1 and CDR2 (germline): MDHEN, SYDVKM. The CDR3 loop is CASTKTGGGETQYF. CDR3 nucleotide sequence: TGTGCCAGCACAAAAACAGGGGGAGGTGAGACCCAGTACTTC.